Sequencing of this TCR beta chain was carried out in a study of beta chain features in type 1 diabetes. The CDR3 length is 15 residues. V was clipped by 4 bases and J by 4 bases, with 15 bases between them. Germline V gene lookup returns CDR1 SGDLS and CDR2 YYNGEE. Reverse transcription of all isolated RNA meant that expressed TCRB transcripts were sequenced. Profiling relied on immunoSEQ multiplex PCR, and the TCRdb table lists in-frame clones only, not all of them. The table includes 130,000 to 150,000 clones, under 60% detected once. V gene TRBV9 combines with J gene TRBJ2-1, with a weak D call TRBD2 (7 bases). The sequencing sample was made of Tregs from blood. The TCR comes from a man aged 18 to 30 in good health. CDR3 sequence reads: CASSPVRGGYNEQFF. The DNA for the CDR3 is TGTGCCAGCAGCCCTGTGAGGGGGGGATACAATGAGCAGTTCTTC.